Following are 17 T cell receptor beta chains from one sample sequenced in a study of T cells after yellow fever vaccination. TCRdb ran MiXCR on the 5' RACE reads and lists one entry per CDR3 protein. This sample carries 300,000 to 450,000 distinct CDR3 sequences, over 5% of them seen once, and the ten largest clones take around 16%. Sequences were derived from PBMCs, sampled 5 days after the yellow fever booster vaccination. These receptors were collected from a man aged 25 to 40 who received the YFV17D yellow fever vaccine.

The table lists this clonotype with a few counts. The genes are TRBV12-3 or TRBV12-4 and TRBJ2-1, with TRBD2 matching 15 bases. CDR3 length equals 17 residues. J gave up 5 bases and V 3 bases, and 5 bases lay outside the gene matches. The CDR3 reads CASSLTGLAGGDNEQFF. CDR3 DNA sequence: TGTGCCAGCAGTTTGACCGGACTAGCGGGAGGGGACAATGAGCAGTTCTTC.

V gene TRBV5-1 combines with J gene TRBJ2-6, with D perhaps matching TRBD1 (5 bases). This CDR3 is built from 15 residues. Germline V gene lookup returns CDR1 SGHRS and CDR2 YFSETQ. V shed 4 bases and J shed 2 bases, with 10 bases lying between them. CDR3 sequence reads: CASSQGSTGANVLTF. DNA of the CDR3: TGCGCCAGCAGCCAGGGTTCGACTGGGGCCAACGTCCTGACTTTC.

This clonotype was detected many times. The V and J genes are TRBV7-2 and TRBJ1-2; D may be TRBD1 (5 bases). Germline loops: CDR1 SGHTA, CDR2 FQGNSA. Trimming took off 3 bases at V and 8 bases at J, with 13 bases between the two ends. The CDR3 sequence is 13 residues long. DNA for the CDR3: TGTGCCAGCAGCTTGGAGGCGGGGGGAGGCTACACCTTC. Translated, it gives CASSLEAGGGYTF.

The rearrangement uses TRBV5-4 and TRBJ2-3, with TRBD2 as a possible D gene (6 bases). The CDR3 contains 14 residues. Germline V gene data show CDR1 as SGHNT and CDR2 as YYREEE (reference sequence). Between the trimmed V and J ends, which lost 4 bases and 1 base, there was a span of 10 bases. CDR3 nucleotide sequence: TGTGCCAGCAGCAAGGGACTTGGCACAGATACGCAGTATTTT. Amino acids: CASSKGLGTDTQYF.

This clonotype was counted a few times. CDR3 sequence (DNA): TGTGCCATCGGGCGGGGGGGCACCGGGACTAGCGGGAGCACAGATACGCAGTATTTT. Amino acid sequence: CAIGRGGTGTSGSTDTQYF. The chain uses TRBV10-3 and TRBJ2-3; 12 positions match TRBD2. Trimming took 8 bases from V and 0 from J; bases not matched to a gene: 15. Germline V gene data show CDR1 as ENHRY and CDR2 as SYGVKD. The CDR3 runs to 19 residues.

This clonotype was observed a few times. The chain recombines TRBV7-8 with TRBJ2-6; TRBD1 aligns across 8 bases. The CDR3 sequence is 18 residues long. V lost 0 bases, J lost 4 bases, and 8 bases stayed unmatched. Germline CDR1 is SGHVS and CDR2 is FQNEAQ. The CDR3 is CASSLARQGASGANVLTF. CDR3 sequence (DNA): TGTGCCAGCAGCTTAGCACGGCAGGGGGCTTCGGGGGCCAACGTCCTGACTTTC.

This sequence joins TRBV12-3 or TRBV12-4 and TRBJ2-1, with TRBD2 identical over 8 bases. The V gene end was trimmed by 0 bases and the J gene end by 7 bases; junction bases not matched to a gene: 5. This CDR3 spans 15 amino acids. The DNA of the CDR3 is TGTGCCAGCAGTTTAGCTGGGACTAGGGAAAATGAGCAGTTCTTC. Amino acid sequence: CASSLAGTRENEQFF.

V is TRBV27 and J is TRBJ2-1, with D tentatively TRBD1 (5 bases). This CDR3 region has 16 residues. CDR1 is MNHEY, CDR2 SMNVEV, per germline (reference sequence). The V and J ends lost 6 bases and 5 bases respectively, with 20 bases between them. The CDR3 DNA sequence: TGTGCCAGCAGCAACAGGCCGTTGGGGTCCAACAATGAGCAGTTCTTC. This encodes CASSNRPLGSNNEQFF.

The chain has TRBV5-5 and TRBJ1-1, with 7 bases fitting TRBD1. CDR3 length: 14 amino acids. Germline lookup yields CDR1 SGHKS and CDR2 YYEKEE (reference sequence). J lost 5 bases, V lost 4 bases, and 8 bases had no gene match. CDR3 sequence (DNA): TGTGCCAGCAGCATACAGGGGAGAGGGACTGAAGCTTTCTTT. It translates to CASSIQGRGTEAFF.

This clonotype was detected only a few times. The CDR3 spells CSVASPSGIQETQYF. In DNA, the CDR3 is TGCAGCGTTGCTTCGCCTAGCGGGATCCAAGAGACCCAGTACTTC. This chain joins TRBV29-1 and TRBJ2-5; 9 nucleotides align to TRBD2. This CDR3 region has 15 residues. In germline, CDR1 is SQVTM, CDR2 ANQGSEA. With 4 bases clipped from V and 1 base from J, the junction kept 7 bases outside the gene matches.

This clonotype came up once. A read error may be the cause here, since a much bigger clone is one base away. The genes are TRBV12-3 or TRBV12-4 and TRBJ2-2, with D perhaps matching TRBD1 or TRBD2 (6 bases each). This CDR3 region has 13 residues. The CDR3 region has the DNA TGTGCCAGCAGCCTTAGGGGGGCCGGGGGGCTGTTTTTT. This translates into CASSLRGAGGLFF.

This clonotype has a count of ten or more. The chain links TRBV6-5 to TRBJ1-6; no definite D call. From germline, CDR1 is MNHEY and CDR2 SVGAGI. The CDR3 totals 17 residues. V lost 4 bases to trimming and J lost 8 bases, with 21 bases between them. The CDR3 reads CASSSPTWGGRDSPLHF. Here the CDR3 DNA reads TGTGCCAGCAGTTCACCAACCTGGGGAGGCCGGGATTCACCCCTCCACTTT.

This clonotype has a handful of counts. This chain uses TRBV11-1 with TRBJ2-1; D might be TRBD2 (5 bases). The V end was cut by 2 bases, the J end by 0 bases, with 11 bases between. CDR3 length: 16 amino acids. Germline V gives CDR1 SGHAT, CDR2 FQDESV (reference sequence). The CDR3 protein is CASSLWRRSSYNEQFF. The DNA of the CDR3 is TGTGCCAGCAGCTTATGGCGGAGGAGCTCCTACAATGAGCAGTTCTTC. Looking up the rest from reference TRBV11-1 and TRBJ2-1 gives the full variable domain: EAEVAQSPRYKITEKSQAVAFWCDPISGHATLYWYRQILGQGPELLVQFQDESVVDDSQLPKDRFSAERLKGVDSTLKIQPAELGDSAMYLCASSLWRRSSYNEQFFGPGTRLTVL.

This clonotype was detected a few times. This chain joins TRBV12-3 or TRBV12-4 and TRBJ2-1; 7 nucleotides align to TRBD1. The trim removed 6 bases at V and 4 bases at J, leaving 15 bases unmatched. The CDR3 sequence is 17 residues long. The CDR3 DNA sequence: TGTGCCAGCAGAACTGGATCCGGGACAGAGGCGTACAATGAGCAGTTCTTC. It yields the protein CASRTGSGTEAYNEQFF.

This clonotype turned up a few times. The CDR3 protein is CSAKRENEAFF. The CDR3 DNA reads TGCAGCGCCAAGAGGGAGAATGAAGCTTTCTTT. The rearrangement joins TRBV29-1 to TRBJ1-1; D ambiguous. V was trimmed by 7 bases and J by 7 bases, leaving 13 bases between them. CDR1 and CDR2 from the germline V gene are SQVTM and ANQGSEA. The length of the CDR3 is 11 residues. The full variable domain, in which reference TRBV29-1 and TRBJ1-1 provide the parts outside the CDR3, is SAVISQKPSRDICQRGTSLTIQCQVDSQVTMMFWYRQQPGQSLTLIATANQGSEATYESGFVIDKFPISRPNLTFSTLTVSNMSPEDSSIYLCSAKRENEAFFGQGTRLTVV.

The CDR3 loop is CSARGPLHSEDTQYF. The CDR3 DNA reads as TGCAGTGCTAGAGGGCCCCTACACTCGGAAGATACGCAGTATTTT. The chain is built from TRBV20-1 and TRBJ2-3, with D hard to call. The CDR3 loop spans 15 amino acids. Trimming removed 1 base from V and 5 bases from J, with 16 bases in between. Per the germline V gene, CDR1 is DFQATT and CDR2 is SNEGSKA (reference sequence).

This clonotype was picked up a small number of times. V is TRBV6-1 and J is TRBJ2-7; 8 bases are a match to TRBD1. This CDR3 is 17 amino acids long. V gave up 8 bases and J gave up 4 bases; unmatched junction bases: 19. Germline CDR1 reads MNHNS; CDR2 reads SASEGT. The CDR3 sequence is CASRSMEGATGGYEQYF. In DNA form, the CDR3 reads TGTGCCAGCCGCTCAATGGAGGGGGCCACAGGGGGTTACGAGCAGTACTTC.